What follows are 8 T cell receptor beta chains derived from one specimen sequenced in a study of T cell repertoires and HLA-DP antigens. Their recognized antigens are unknown. TCRdb's table, derived via immunoSEQ multiplex PCR, lists solely in-frame clones and lacks some. The data show around 90,000 clones, with about 89% seen just once and 1.7% held by the top ten. Input material: CD4+ T cells from PBMCs. These receptors all stem from a man aged 45 to 65 in good health and CMV-seronegative.

The rearrangement uses TRBV18 and TRBJ1-2; maybe TRBD1 (5 bases). The germline V gene has CDR1 KGHSH and CDR2 LQKENI. The ends were cut back, 4 bases at V and 6 bases at J, with 9 bases in the middle. The CDR3 runs to 12 residues. In nucleotides, the CDR3 is TGTGCCAGCTCACGGCAAGGGGATGGCTACACCTTC. This encodes CASSRQGDGYTF.

The chain couples TRBV30 to TRBJ2-3; 7 bases line up with TRBD1. Losses at the gene ends were 3 bases for V and 4 bases for J; bases not matched to a gene: 1. CDR1 is GTSNPN and CDR2 is SVGIG in the germline V gene (reference sequence). CDR3 size: 12 residues. CDR3 region: CAWRDRADTQYF. The CDR3 DNA reads as TGTGCCTGGAGAGACAGGGCAGATACGCAGTATTTT.

The chain is built from TRBV5-1 and TRBJ2-5, with D possibly being TRBD1 (5 bases). In germline, CDR1 is SGHRS, CDR2 YFSETQ. The CDR3 consists of 13 residues. With 4 bases removed from V and 3 bases from J, the gap between germline ends came to 10 bases. CDR3: CASSLQAEETQYF. For the CDR3, the DNA is TGCGCCAGCAGCCTACAGGCTGAAGAGACCCAGTACTTC.

The chain combines TRBV7-9 with TRBJ2-7, with D perhaps TRBD1 (6 bases). Germline values: CDR1 SEHNR, CDR2 FQNEAQ (reference sequence). V was cut by 4 bases and J by 6 bases, with 16 bases left in between. CDR3 length: 14 residues. The CDR3 is CASSSVAQGIEQYF. In nucleotides, the CDR3 is TGTGCCAGCAGCTCGGTAGCTCAGGGGATCGAGCAGTACTTC.

This clone was counted a few times. The rearrangement uses TRBV5-1 and TRBJ2-7; the D gene is possibly TRBD1 (6 bases). CDR1 and CDR2 from the germline V gene are SGHRS and YFSETQ. The CDR3 has 19 residues. Trimming pared 3 bases from V and 0 bases from J, leaving 25 bases between. The CDR3 DNA follows: TGCGCCAGCAGCTCCGACACGGGACACGACTTTTTCAGCTCCTACGAGCAGTACTTC. It specifies CASSSDTGHDFFSSYEQYF. Looking up the rest from reference TRBV5-1 and TRBJ2-7 gives the full variable domain: KAGVTQTPRYLIKTRGQQVTLSCSPISGHRSVSWYQQTPGQGLQFLFEYFSETQRNKGNFPGRFSGRQFSNSRSEMNVSTLELGDSALYLCASSSDTGHDFFSSYEQYFGPGTRLTVT.

This sequence joins TRBV27 and TRBJ1-4; D gene uncertain. The germline V gene has CDR1 MNHEY and CDR2 SMNVEV (reference sequence). The CDR3 has 13 amino acids. V was clipped by 5 bases and J by 14 bases, with 18 bases between them. CDR3 residues: CASSPSWQSTLFF. The CDR3 bases are TGTGCCAGCAGTCCGTCGTGGCAGTCGACGCTGTTTTTT.

The chain recombines TRBV29-1 with TRBJ2-3, with 15 bases aligning to TRBD2. The CDR3 is 15 amino acids. The germline V gene encodes CDR1 SQVTM and CDR2 ANQGSEA. The ends lost 3 bases at V and 3 bases at J; junction bases unmatched: 1. CDR3 sequence: CSVDGTSGRTDTQYF. CDR3 DNA: TGCAGCGTTGACGGGACTAGCGGGAGGACAGATACGCAGTATTTT.

V and J are TRBV5-1 and TRBJ1-4; 9 bases agree with TRBD1. The J segment lost 6 bases and the V segment lost 1 base, leaving 4 bases of the junction unmatched. The germline V gene has CDR1 SGHRS and CDR2 YFSETQ. The CDR3 is 15 amino acids. The CDR3 is CASSLRGQGDEKLFF. The CDR3 DNA sequence: TGCGCCAGCAGCTTGAGGGGACAGGGTGATGAAAAACTGTTTTTT.